This is a list of T cell receptor beta chains from one sample in a study of CD8 T cells in ankylosing spondylitis. Via MiXCR, TCRdb re-called the 5' RACE reads, giving one row per CDR3 protein. The data show some 700,000 distinct CDR3 sequences, under 20% seen once. Sequenced sample: blood, either unsorted or a sorted T cell fraction (not recorded which). The receptors were gathered from a male donor with ankylosing spondylitis. The CDR3 runs from the conserved cysteine through the conserved F or W. Fields, in order: CDR3 protein, CDR3 length, J gene, V gene.

cdr3_aa: CASSDTLAGVHNEQFF; cdr3_length: 16; j_call: TRBJ2-1; v_call: TRBV14
cdr3_aa: CASTFGLDNEQFF; cdr3_length: 13; j_call: TRBJ2-1; v_call: TRBV2
cdr3_aa: CASSQIAESYTF; cdr3_length: 12; j_call: TRBJ1-2; v_call: TRBV11-3
cdr3_aa: CATLGTNTGELFF; cdr3_length: 13; j_call: TRBJ2-2; v_call: TRBV15
cdr3_aa: CASSQDAAGSYNEQFF; cdr3_length: 16; j_call: TRBJ2-1; v_call: TRBV4-3
cdr3_aa: CASSPSDRVGYNEQFF; cdr3_length: 16; j_call: TRBJ2-1; v_call: TRBV3-1
cdr3_aa: CASSPAGTVNTGELFF; cdr3_length: 16; j_call: TRBJ2-2; v_call: TRBV28
cdr3_aa: CASSNLTSGGAGEQFF; cdr3_length: 16; j_call: TRBJ2-1; v_call: TRBV21-1
cdr3_aa: CASSRPGRDEQFF; cdr3_length: 13; j_call: TRBJ2-1; v_call: TRBV28
cdr3_aa: CASSPPGLALREQYF; cdr3_length: 15; j_call: TRBJ2-7; v_call: TRBV27
cdr3_aa: CASREQGKGLDQPQHF; cdr3_length: 16; j_call: TRBJ1-5; v_call: TRBV2
cdr3_aa: CASSPTGGGGTDTQYF; cdr3_length: 16; j_call: TRBJ2-3; v_call: TRBV9
cdr3_aa: CATSFSSEGNQPQHF; cdr3_length: 15; j_call: TRBJ1-5; v_call: TRBV15
cdr3_aa: CASSPRHPESSGYTF; cdr3_length: 15; j_call: TRBJ1-2; v_call: TRBV21-1
cdr3_aa: CAISDSGYSYNEQFF; cdr3_length: 15; j_call: TRBJ2-1; v_call: TRBV10-3
cdr3_aa: CASSLLFGGKNTEAFF; cdr3_length: 16; j_call: TRBJ1-1; v_call: TRBV7-9
cdr3_aa: CASSLKGALADTQYF; cdr3_length: 15; j_call: TRBJ2-3; v_call: TRBV5-6
cdr3_aa: CASSLGRGRFGIRVMNTEAFF; cdr3_length: 21; j_call: TRBJ1-1; v_call: TRBV11-1
cdr3_aa: CASSPSGAWLGIQYF; cdr3_length: 15; j_call: TRBJ2-4; v_call: TRBV12-3/TRBV12-4
cdr3_aa: CASNDGRSYEQYF; cdr3_length: 13; j_call: TRBJ2-7; v_call: TRBV27
cdr3_aa: CAISGDRDVGELFF; cdr3_length: 14; j_call: TRBJ2-2; v_call: TRBV10-3
cdr3_aa: CSLGTYSNQPQHF; cdr3_length: 13; j_call: TRBJ1-5; v_call: TRBV20-1